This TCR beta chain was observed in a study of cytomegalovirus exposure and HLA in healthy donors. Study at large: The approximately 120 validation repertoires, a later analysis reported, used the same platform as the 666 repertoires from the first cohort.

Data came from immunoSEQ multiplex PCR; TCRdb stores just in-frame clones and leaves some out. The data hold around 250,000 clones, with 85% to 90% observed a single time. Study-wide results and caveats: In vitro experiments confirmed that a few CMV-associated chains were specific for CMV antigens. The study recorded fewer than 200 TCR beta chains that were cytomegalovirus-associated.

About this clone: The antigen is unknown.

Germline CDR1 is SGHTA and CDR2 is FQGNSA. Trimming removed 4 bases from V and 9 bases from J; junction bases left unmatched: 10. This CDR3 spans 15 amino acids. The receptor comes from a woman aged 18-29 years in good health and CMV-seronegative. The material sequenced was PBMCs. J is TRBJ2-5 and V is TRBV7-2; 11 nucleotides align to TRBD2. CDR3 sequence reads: CASSSPLAGEISQYF. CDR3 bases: TGTGCCAGCAGCTCCCCACTAGCGGGGGAAATTTCCCAGTACTTC.